Below, one T cell receptor beta chain is given with its context. This CDR3 is built from 13 residues. J lost 5 bases, V lost 7 bases, and 6 bases had no gene match. CDR1 is MNHEY and CDR2 is SVGAGI in the germline V gene. The method was immunoSEQ multiplex PCR; TCRdb's version includes in-frame clones alone and lacks a portion of them. This sample has under 200,000 clones, with roughly 80% found just once. The sample belongs to a study of blood T cell repertoires in COVID-19. The sequenced sample was PBMCs or T cells enriched from blood (not recorded which). The chain carries TRBV6-5 and TRBJ1-2; 8 bases map to TRBD1. This clonotype originated in a woman aged 45-65 years who had recovered from COVID-19. The CDR3 region is CASKGTGPYGYTF. The CDR3 DNA reads as TGTGCCAGCAAGGGGACAGGACCATATGGCTACACCTTC.